This T cell receptor beta chain was observed in a study of blood T cell repertoires in COVID-19. Turning to the study itself: Spain, Italy and the United States supplied samples that represented acute and convalescent COVID-19. T cells, B-cell-depleted T cells, or PBMCs provided the cDNA or gDNA that served as material.

From germline, CDR1 is MNHNS and CDR2 SASEGT. V was shortened by 2 bases and J by 2 bases, with 10 bases between the two germline ends. The CDR3 has 14 residues. Per the original methods: Amplification of reference gene primers provided the estimated nucleated cell counts. Clones were read by immunoSEQ multiplex PCR, and TCRdb kept only the in-frame ones, dropping some. V and J calls and clone size follow that table, whereas D and trimming were derived from the DNA. The sample yields 30,000 to 35,000 clones, less than 95% seen once. The TCR comes from an elderly man with acute or convalescent COVID-19. The V call is TRBV6-1, the J call TRBJ2-7; maybe TRBD2 (5 bases). Sequencing was performed on peripheral blood. As DNA, the CDR3 is TGTGCCAGCAGTGAATCGACGGGAACCTACGAGCAGTACTTC. As protein: CASSESTGTYEQYF.